A selection of T cell receptor beta chains follows, all from one sample in a study of shared clonotypes between healthy human individuals. Assay used: immunoSEQ multiplex PCR; TCRdb lists only in-frame clones, some missing. The sample has approximately 2.5 million clones, roughly 93% seen once. Input material: naive CD4+ T cells from PBMCs. These receptor sequences come from a man aged 18 to 35 in good health. Some clones in this sample may be carry-over from other donors' samples. Each CDR3 is given with its conserved first and last residue. A D gene is named only where the DNA matches it firmly. Some rows have no size entry. The others give once, few or many, or a class for an expanded clone.

d_call | j_call | clone_size | v_call | cdr3_length | cdr3_nt | cdr3_aa
TRBD2 | TRBJ2-4 | NA | TRBV27 | 16 | TGTGCCAGCAGTTTAATTGCTAGCGGGAGAGGAGACATTCAGTACTTC | CASSLIASGRGDIQYF
TRBD2 | TRBJ2-1 | NA | TRBV30 | 18 | TGTGCCTGGAGTTTATTCCCCCAAGGGAGCGGGATCTACAATGAGCAGTTCTTC | CAWSLFPQGSGIYNEQFF
TRBD2 | TRBJ2-5 | NA | TRBV9 | 16 | TGTGCCAGCAGCGGTAGCGGGAGGGCCGGGCAAGAGACCCAGTACTTC | CASSGSGRAGQETQYF
NA | TRBJ1-2 | NA | TRBV5-1 | 15 | TGCGCCAGCAGCTTGGAGGGGTTGTCTAACTATGGCTACACCTTC | CASSLEGLSNYGYTF
NA | TRBJ2-2 | NA | TRBV5-1 | 15 | TGCGCCAGCAGCTTGGGCAATACGGACACCGGGGAGCTGTTTTTT | CASSLGNTDTGELFF
TRBD1 | TRBJ1-2 | NA | TRBV5-1 | 14 | TGCGCCAGCAGCTCGAGGACAGGGAGCTATGGCTACACCTTC | CASSSRTGSYGYTF
TRBD2 | TRBJ2-2 | NA | TRBV9 | 16 | TGTGCCAGCAGTCGAAGCGGGAGGGCCTGGACCGGGGAGCTGTTTTTT | CASSRSGRAWTGELFF
TRBD1 | TRBJ1-2 | NA | TRBV7-9 | 13 | TGTGCCAGCAGCGACCGGGACAGCTATGGCTACACCTTC | CASSDRDSYGYTF
NA | TRBJ2-4 | NA | TRBV4-2 | 13 | TGTGCCAGCAGCCAAACAGGGGCGGGGATTCAGTACTTC | CASSQTGAGIQYF
NA | TRBJ1-2 | NA | TRBV21-1 | 18 | TGTGCCAGCAGCAAGACGAACGCTCCGGCACCGGCTAACTATGGCTACACCTTC | CASSKTNAPAPANYGYTF
TRBD2 | TRBJ2-1 | NA | TRBV5-1 | 16 | TGCGCCAGCAGCTTGGGGTCGGGAGGGCAGGTCCATGAGCAGTTCTTC | CASSLGSGGQVHEQFF
NA | TRBJ1-6 | NA | TRBV28 | 14 | TGTGCCACCGACGAGGAGTGGGCTAATTCACCCCTCCACTTT | CATDEEWANSPLHF
NA | TRBJ1-1 | NA | TRBV2 | 14 | TGTGCCAGCAGCCAACAGGGCGGGCACACTGAAGCTTTCTTT | CASSQQGGHTEAFF
TRBD2 | TRBJ2-4 | NA | TRBV4-1 | 18 | TGCGCCAGCAGCCTAGGGGTACAGGCCGGGAGGGCCAAAAACATTCAGTACTTC | CASSLGVQAGRAKNIQYF
NA | TRBJ2-5 | once | TRBV18 | 15 | TGTGCCAGCTCACCACCAGGTTGGACGGAAGAGACCCAGTACTTC | CASSPPGWTEETQYF
NA | TRBJ1-2 | NA | TRBV28 | 14 | TGTGCCAGCAGTTTTCTAGCAGGCCGCTATGGCTACACCTTC | CASSFLAGRYGYTF
NA | TRBJ1-2 | NA | TRBV28 | 13 | TGTGCCAGCAGTTCCGGACAGCACTATGGCTACACCTTC | CASSSGQHYGYTF
NA | TRBJ1-3 | NA | TRBV29-1 | 14 | TGCAGCGCCGGGGGTGGTAGGGGTTTGGACACCATATATTTT | CSAGGGRGLDTIYF